This T cell receptor beta chain emerged from a study of early T cells in non-severe SARS-CoV-2 infection. Study in general: Bulk RNA isolated from unsorted whole blood underwent sequencing; chains were not paired.

Individual cDNA molecules carried attached unique molecular identifiers. TCRdb processed the 5' RACE reads anew with MiXCR; each CDR3 protein has one entry. The table records roughly 90,000 distinct CDR3 sequences, around 15% of them present only once. Notes on this clonotype: Its antigen is currently unknown.

This CDR3 has 18 amino acids. V was cut by 4 bases and J by 0 bases, with 21 bases left in between. Germline V gene data show CDR1 as MNHEY and CDR2 as SMNVEV (reference sequence). General observations from the study: CD4 and private specificities were missed by VDJdb matching, which favored anti-spike CD8 responses.

Material: whole blood. This TCR came from an adult who was a healthcare worker with PCR-confirmed SARS-CoV-2 infection or an uninfected control (not recorded which). V usage is TRBV27 and J usage is TRBJ1-2; D not certain. This CDR3 reads CASSSLMKRTSANYGYTF. Written as DNA, the CDR3 is TGTGCCAGCAGTTCCCTGATGAAAAGGACTTCAGCTAACTATGGCTACACCTTC.